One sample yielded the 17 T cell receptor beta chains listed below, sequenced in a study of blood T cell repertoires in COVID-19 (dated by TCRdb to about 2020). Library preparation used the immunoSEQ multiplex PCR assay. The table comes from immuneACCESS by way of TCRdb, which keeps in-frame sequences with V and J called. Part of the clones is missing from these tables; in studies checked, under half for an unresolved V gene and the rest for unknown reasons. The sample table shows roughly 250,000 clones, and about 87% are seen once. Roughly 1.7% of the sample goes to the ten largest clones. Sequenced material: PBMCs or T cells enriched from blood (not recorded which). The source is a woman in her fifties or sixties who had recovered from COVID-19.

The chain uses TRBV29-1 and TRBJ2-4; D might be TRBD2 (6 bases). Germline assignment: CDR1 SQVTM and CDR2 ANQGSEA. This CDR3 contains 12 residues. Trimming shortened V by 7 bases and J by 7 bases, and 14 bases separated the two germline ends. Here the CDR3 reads CSAGGTGNIQYF. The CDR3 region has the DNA TGCAGCGCCGGAGGGACGGGGAACATTCAGTACTTC.

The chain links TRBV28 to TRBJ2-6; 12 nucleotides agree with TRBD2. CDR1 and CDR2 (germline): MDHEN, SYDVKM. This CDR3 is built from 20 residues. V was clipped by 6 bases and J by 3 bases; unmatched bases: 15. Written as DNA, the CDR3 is TGTGCCAGCAGCCCCCCCCCGACTAGCGGGAGTAGTCTTGGGGCCAACGTCCTGACTTTC. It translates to CASSPPPTSGSSLGANVLTF.

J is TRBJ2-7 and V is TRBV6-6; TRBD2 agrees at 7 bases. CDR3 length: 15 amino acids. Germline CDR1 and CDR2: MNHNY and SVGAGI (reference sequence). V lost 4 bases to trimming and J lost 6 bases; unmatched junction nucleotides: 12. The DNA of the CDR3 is TGTGCCAGCAGTTTCCCGGCGGGAGATTTCAGCGAGCAGTACTTC. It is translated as CASSFPAGDFSEQYF.

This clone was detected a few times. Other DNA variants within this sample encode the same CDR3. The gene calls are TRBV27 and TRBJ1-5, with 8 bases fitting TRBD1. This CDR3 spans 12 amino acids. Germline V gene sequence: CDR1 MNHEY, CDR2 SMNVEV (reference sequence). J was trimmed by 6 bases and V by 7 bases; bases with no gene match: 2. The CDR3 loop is CASKDRGQPQHF. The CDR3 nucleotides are TGTGCCAGCAAAGACAGGGGTCAGCCCCAGCATTTT.

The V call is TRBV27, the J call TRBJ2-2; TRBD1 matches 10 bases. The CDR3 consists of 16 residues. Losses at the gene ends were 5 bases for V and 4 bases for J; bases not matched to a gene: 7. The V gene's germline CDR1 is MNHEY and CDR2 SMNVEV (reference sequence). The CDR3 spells CASSLGQGFGTGELFF. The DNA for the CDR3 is TGTGCCAGCAGTCTGGGACAGGGGTTCGGCACCGGGGAGCTGTTTTTT.

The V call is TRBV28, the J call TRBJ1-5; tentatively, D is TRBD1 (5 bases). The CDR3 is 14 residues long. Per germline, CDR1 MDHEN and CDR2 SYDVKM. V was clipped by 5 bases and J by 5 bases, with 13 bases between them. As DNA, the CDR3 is TGTGCCAGCAGTACACCAGGGATCTATCAGCCCCAGCATTTT. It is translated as CASSTPGIYQPQHF.

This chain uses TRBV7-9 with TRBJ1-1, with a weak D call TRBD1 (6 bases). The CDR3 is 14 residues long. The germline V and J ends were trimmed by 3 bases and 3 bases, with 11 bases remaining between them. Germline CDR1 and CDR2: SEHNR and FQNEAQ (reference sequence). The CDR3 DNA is TGTGCCAGCAGCTTTACCAGGGGCCACACTGAAGCTTTCTTT. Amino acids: CASSFTRGHTEAFF.

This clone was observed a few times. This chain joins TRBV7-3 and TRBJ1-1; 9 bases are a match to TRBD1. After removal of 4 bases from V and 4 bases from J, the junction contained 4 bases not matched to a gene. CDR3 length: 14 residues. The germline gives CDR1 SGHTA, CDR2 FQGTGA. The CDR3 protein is CASSWGQGRTEAFF. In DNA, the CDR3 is TGTGCCAGCAGCTGGGGACAGGGTCGCACTGAAGCTTTCTTT.

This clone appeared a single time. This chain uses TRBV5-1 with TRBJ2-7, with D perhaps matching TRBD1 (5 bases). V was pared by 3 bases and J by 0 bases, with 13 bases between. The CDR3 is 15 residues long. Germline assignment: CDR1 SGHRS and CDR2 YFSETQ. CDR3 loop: CASSYDSGNSYEQYF. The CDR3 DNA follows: TGCGCCAGCAGCTACGACAGTGGAAACTCCTACGAGCAGTACTTC.

This CDR3 reads CASSVGLFTDTQYF. Written as DNA, the CDR3 is TGTGCCAGCAGCGTAGGCCTATTCACAGATACGCAGTATTTT. This chain connects TRBV9 to TRBJ2-3; unclear D gene. Germline-derived CDR1 and CDR2 are SGDLS and YYNGEE. V lost 0 bases to trimming and J lost 2 bases, with 7 bases between them. The CDR3 sequence is 14 residues long.

The CDR3 spells CASSFQGLADYEQYF. CDR3 nucleotide sequence: TGTGCCAGCAGCTTTCAGGGACTAGCGGATTACGAGCAGTACTTC. The chain uses TRBV11-1 and TRBJ2-7; TRBD2 matches 11 bases. Germline V gene lookup returns CDR1 SGHAT and CDR2 FQDESV (reference sequence). This CDR3 has 15 amino acids. J was trimmed by 4 bases and V by 3 bases; bases with no gene match: 5.

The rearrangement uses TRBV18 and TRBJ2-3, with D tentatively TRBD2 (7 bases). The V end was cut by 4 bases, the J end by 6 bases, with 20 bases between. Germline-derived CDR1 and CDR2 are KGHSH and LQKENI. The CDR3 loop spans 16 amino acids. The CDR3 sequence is CASSLLQGLQSDTQYF. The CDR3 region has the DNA TGTGCCAGCTCACTCCTACAGGGACTACAATCGGATACGCAGTATTTT.

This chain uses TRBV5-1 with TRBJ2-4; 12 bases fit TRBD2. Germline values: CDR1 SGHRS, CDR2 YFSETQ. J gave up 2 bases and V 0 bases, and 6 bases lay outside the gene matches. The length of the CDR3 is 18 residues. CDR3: CASSLGFGTSGPKNIQYF. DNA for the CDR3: TGCGCCAGCAGCTTGGGATTTGGGACTAGCGGGCCCAAAAACATTCAGTACTTC.

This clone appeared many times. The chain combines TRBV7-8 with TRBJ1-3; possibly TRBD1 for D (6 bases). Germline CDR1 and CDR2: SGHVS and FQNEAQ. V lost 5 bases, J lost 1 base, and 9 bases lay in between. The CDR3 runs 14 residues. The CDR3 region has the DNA TGTGCCAGCAGCCAACAGGGTTCTGGAAACACCATATATTTT. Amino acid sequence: CASSQQGSGNTIYF.

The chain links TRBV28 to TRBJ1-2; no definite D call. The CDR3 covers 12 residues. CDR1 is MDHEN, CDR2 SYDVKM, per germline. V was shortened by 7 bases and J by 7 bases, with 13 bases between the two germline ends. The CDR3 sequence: CASTPTPGGYTF. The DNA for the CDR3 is TGTGCCAGCACCCCAACCCCCGGTGGCTACACCTTC.

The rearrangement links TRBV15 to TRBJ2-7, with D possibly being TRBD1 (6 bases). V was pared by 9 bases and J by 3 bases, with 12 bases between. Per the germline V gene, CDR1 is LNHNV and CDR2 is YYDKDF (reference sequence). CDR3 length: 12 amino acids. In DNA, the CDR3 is TGTGCCACTTCGACAGGAGACTACGAGCAGTACTTC. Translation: CATSTGDYEQYF.

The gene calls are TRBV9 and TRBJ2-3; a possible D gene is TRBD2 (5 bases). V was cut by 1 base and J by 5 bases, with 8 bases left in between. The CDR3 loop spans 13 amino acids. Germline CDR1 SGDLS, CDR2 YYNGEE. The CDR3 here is CASSVLAEDTQYF. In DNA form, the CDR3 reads TGTGCCAGCAGCGTACTAGCCGAAGATACGCAGTATTTT.